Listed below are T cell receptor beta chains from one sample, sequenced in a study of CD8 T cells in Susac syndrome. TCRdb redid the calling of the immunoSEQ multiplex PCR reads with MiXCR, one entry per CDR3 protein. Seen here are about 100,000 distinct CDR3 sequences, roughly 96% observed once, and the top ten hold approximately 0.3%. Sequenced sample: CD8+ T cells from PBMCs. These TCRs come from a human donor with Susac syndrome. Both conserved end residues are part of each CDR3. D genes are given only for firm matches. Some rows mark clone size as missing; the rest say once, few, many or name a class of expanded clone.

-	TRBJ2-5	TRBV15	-	CATSREGQGVETQYF	TGTGCCACCAGCAGAGAGGGGCAGGGTGTGGAGACCCAGTACTTC
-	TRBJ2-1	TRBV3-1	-	CASSYRRGRGSYNEQFF	TGTGCCAGCAGCTACCGTCGTGGGAGAGGGTCCTACAATGAGCAGTTCTTC
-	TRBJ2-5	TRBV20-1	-	CSARSDTTQETQYF	TGCAGTGCTAGGTCGGACACAACGCAAGAGACCCAGTACTTC
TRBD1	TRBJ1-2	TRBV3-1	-	CASSQWTGGSYGYTF	TGTGCCAGCAGCCAATGGACAGGGGGGTCCTATGGCTACACCTTC
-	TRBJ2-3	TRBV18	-	CASSRDTQYF	TGTGCCAGCTCACGAGATACGCAGTATTTT
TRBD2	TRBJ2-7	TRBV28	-	CAGSRTSDSYEQYF	TGTGCCGGATCCAGGACTAGCGACTCCTACGAGCAGTACTTC
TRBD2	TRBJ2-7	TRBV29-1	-	CSVVAGEEYEQYF	TGCAGCGTGGTAGCGGGAGAGGAATACGAGCAGTACTTC
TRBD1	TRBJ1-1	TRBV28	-	CASSPGQGVAEAFF	TGTGCCAGCAGCCCGGGACAGGGGGTAGCTGAAGCTTTCTTT
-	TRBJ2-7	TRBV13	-	CASSRTDLMREQYF	TGTGCCAGCAGCCGGACGGACCTTATGAGAGAGCAGTACTTC
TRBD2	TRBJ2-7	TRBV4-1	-	CASSQVPLAEKYEQYF	TGCGCCAGCAGCCAAGTCCCACTAGCGGAAAAATACGAGCAGTACTTC
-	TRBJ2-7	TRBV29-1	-	CSVGRKQGYEQYF	TGCAGCGTTGGACGAAAACAGGGCTACGAGCAGTACTTC
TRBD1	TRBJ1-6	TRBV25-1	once	CASSEGTGGQSPLHF	TGTGCCAGCAGTGAGGGGACAGGGGGCCAGTCACCCCTCCACTTT
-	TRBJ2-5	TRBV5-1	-	CASSLSGEDLETQYF	TGCGCCAGCAGCTTGTCAGGGGAGGATTTAGAGACCCAGTACTTC
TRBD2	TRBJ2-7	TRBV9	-	CASSAGTSGSYEQYF	TGTGCCAGCAGCGCCGGGACTAGCGGGAGCTACGAGCAGTACTTC
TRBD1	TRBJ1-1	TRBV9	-	CASSPTPTGFTEAFF	TGTGCCAGCAGCCCGACGCCGACAGGGTTCACTGAAGCTTTCTTT
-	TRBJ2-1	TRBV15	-	CATSGQSLAYNEQFF	TGTGCCACCAGCGGGCAGTCTCTAGCGTATAATGAGCAGTTCTTC
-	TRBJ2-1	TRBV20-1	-	CSAWGPSSYNEQFF	TGCAGTGCTTGGGGACCTAGCTCCTACAATGAGCAGTTCTTC
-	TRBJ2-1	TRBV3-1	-	CASKFGMDNEQFF	TGTGCCAGCAAGTTCGGTATGGACAATGAGCAGTTCTTC
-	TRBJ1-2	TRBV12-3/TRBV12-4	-	CASSLALSGQIHYGYTF	TGTGCCAGCAGTTTAGCGCTTTCGGGGCAGATCCACTATGGCTACACCTTC
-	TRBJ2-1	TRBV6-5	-	CASSLAQKTYNEQFF	TGTGCCAGCAGCCTAGCGCAGAAGACCTACAATGAGCAGTTCTTC
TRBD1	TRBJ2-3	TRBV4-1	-	CASSPGTGDTDTQYF	TGCGCCAGCAGCCCCGGGACAGGGGACACAGATACGCAGTATTTT
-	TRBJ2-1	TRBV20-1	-	CSARGESFNEQFF	TGCAGTGCTAGAGGGGAAAGCTTCAATGAGCAGTTCTTC
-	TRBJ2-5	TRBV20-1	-	CSAREAWETQYF	TGCAGTGCTAGAGAGGCCTGGGAGACCCAGTACTTC
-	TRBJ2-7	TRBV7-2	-	CASSPLTGTYEQYF	TGTGCCAGCAGCCCGCTGACGGGTACCTACGAGCAGTACTTC
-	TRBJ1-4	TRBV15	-	CATSRDKGQNEKLFF	TGTGCCACCAGCAGAGATAAGGGCCAGAATGAAAAACTGTTTTTT